This TCR beta chain was captured in a study of vaccination and CD4 T cells after COVID-19. Study conclusions and caveats: Reactive clonotype counts went from median approximately 23 after infection to roughly 38 after vaccination, nonsignificantly.

About this clonotype: What it binds is not known.

Time point reported: late sampling 161 to 241 days after vaccination in three convalescent patients. Noted treatment: approximately nine-day PBMC culture with coronavirus spike peptide pools or control peptides (ViraFEST assay). With 9.5 to 10 ug/ml peptide pools and roughly 10 IU/ml IL-2, PBMCs were cultured at 1.5 million to 2 million per well. Sequenced with the Oncomine TCR Beta short-read assay was DNA taken from cultured CD4+ T cells. MiXCR, run by TCRdb on the PCR reads, gives a single entry per CDR3 protein. The sample has roughly 28,000 distinct CDR3 sequences, 40% to 45% seen once; the top ten hold approximately 5.1%. Germline V lookup: CDR1 SEHNR, CDR2 FQNEAQ (reference sequence). The V and J ends lost 5 bases and 0 bases respectively, with 8 bases between them. This CDR3 spans 14 amino acids.

The rearrangement links TRBV7-9 to TRBJ1-5; no reliable D call. The sequencing here drew on CD4+ T cells from blood, cultured in vitro, taken about 7 months after SARS-CoV-2 vaccination. This receptor was identified in a human donor who had recovered from COVID-19. The DNA for the CDR3 is TGTGCCAGCAGCCCGCGGGATAGCAATCAGCCCCAGCATTTT. As protein: CASSPRDSNQPQHF.